These T cell receptor beta chains were read from a single sample in a study of cytomegalovirus exposure and HLA in healthy donors. TCRdb keeps only in-frame clones here, not all; method: immunoSEQ multiplex PCR. The data show about 160,000 clones, approximately 85% seen once. The sequenced sample consisted of PBMCs. These receptors were taken from a man aged 18 to 35 in good health and CMV-seropositive. Both conserved end residues are trimmed from each CDR3. The order of the fields is V gene, J gene, CDR3 protein.

>TRBV9|TRBJ2-3
ASSVAGNTDTQY
>TRBV29-1|TRBJ2-5
SVEDPRWQTQETQY
>TRBV7-9|TRBJ2-7
ASSPQLKPSYEQY
>TRBV5-1|TRBJ2-7
ASSSEGDSSYEQY
>TRBV2|TRBJ1-1
ASSQLNTEAF
>TRBV11-1|TRBJ2-3
ASSPLGLAGGYIDTQY
>TRBV7-8|TRBJ2-7
ASSLERDREEWQY
>TRBV7-7|TRBJ2-2
ASSLAPGRELF
>TRBV4-2|TRBJ2-3
ASSHSPGTPSTDTQY
>TRBV7-9|TRBJ1-2
ASSLVGTGVPGYT
>TRBV9|TRBJ2-1
ASSPGSGAYNEQF
>TRBV2|TRBJ1-4
ASTGQGATNEKLF
>TRBV18|TRBJ1-5
ASSPTTGLTQH
>TRBV5-1|TRBJ2-6
ASSASGGAAGANVLT
>TRBV18|TRBJ1-1
ASSRDRDRNTEAF
>TRBV5-1|TRBJ2-1
ASRPGGEGNEQF
>TRBV23-1|TRBJ2-5
ASSQSPRGGREETQY
>TRBV4-1|TRBJ1-5
ASSQVMATNQPQH
>TRBV9|TRBJ2-3
ASSVRSSSTDTQY
>TRBV7-2|TRBJ2-1
ASSLKKLAGSSYNEQF
>TRBV18|TRBJ2-7
ASASGYEQY
>TRBV9|TRBJ1-4
ASSPRETGSYNEKLF
>TRBV7-8|TRBJ2-5
ASSLQTGPWETQY
>TRBV5-4|TRBJ1-1
ASSTGTGGADTEAF
>TRBV7-7|TRBJ2-5
ASSPGFPQETQY
>TRBV27|TRBJ2-2
ASSGGGTGELF
>TRBV4-3|TRBJ2-1
ASSQDPSGGAGEQF
>TRBV12-5|TRBJ1-3
ASGLVLSQIRSAIY
>TRBV27|TRBJ2-2
ASSLKVAGELF
>TRBV23-1|TRBJ1-1
ASSQSKWGRGNTEAF
>TRBV7-2|TRBJ1-5
ASSFRGGRDQPQH
>TRBV7-9|TRBJ2-7
ASSLNMEYEQY
>TRBV14|TRBJ2-7
ASSLGTGSYEQY
>TRBV4-1|TRBJ2-5
ASSQGVAGGQETQY
>TRBV11-3|TRBJ2-3
ASSLGQGTDTQY
>TRBV7-3|TRBJ2-1
ASSLGGSLNEQF
>TRBV6-6|TRBJ2-7
ASSDLLTGVSYEQY
>TRBV21-1|TRBJ2-7
ASSKDRAPYEQY
>TRBV10-3|TRBJ2-1
AISGTGTAYNEQF
>TRBV10-3|TRBJ1-1
ATNGDLMNTEAF
>TRBV5-4|TRBJ1-1
ASSSPGDRGRLAF
>TRBV7-3|TRBJ2-1
ASSLGLAGYNEQF
>TRBV6-1|TRBJ1-1
ASTRTGQGGTEAF
>TRBV30|TRBJ1-1
AWSVLDTEAF
>TRBV6-1|-
ASMEHVYEQY
>TRBV2|TRBJ2-7
ASKGVSYEQY
>TRBV15|TRBJ1-1
ATSRGADSWVTEAF
>TRBV6-5|TRBJ1-1
ASTDRYMNTEAF
>TRBV13|TRBJ1-2
ASSSRDSTGGYGYT
>TRBV7-8|TRBJ2-5
ASSSPSPGIEETQY
>TRBV6-1|TRBJ2-7
ASRPGLAATYEQY
>TRBV11-3|TRBJ2-2
ASSDRDRTRTGELF
>TRBV19|TRBJ1-1
ASSTPSGRTEAF
>TRBV7-3|TRBJ2-2
ASSLLGGVNTGELF
>TRBV6-5|TRBJ2-5
ASSQQGARETQY
>TRBV30|TRBJ1-1
AWSGQTMNTEAF
>TRBV11-3|TRBJ2-1
ASSGGLAGGSSYNEQF
>TRBV2|TRBJ1-4
ASRGTGEKLF
>TRBV2|TRBJ2-7
ASSVGGAISYEQY
>TRBV29-1|TRBJ1-1
SAVAEATGGVEAF